A single sample gave rise to the 10 T cell receptor beta chains below, sequenced in a study of blood T cell repertoires in COVID-19. The repertoire was sequenced with immunoSEQ multiplex PCR; TCRdb's copy has only in-frame clones and lacks some. This sample has some 110,000 clones, with roughly 82% found just once. The source material was peripheral blood. The source of these receptors is a human donor in a cohort sampled during active COVID-19.

The rearrangement uses TRBV5-8 and TRBJ2-1; TRBD2 might be the D (5 bases). The V gene lost 4 bases and the J gene lost 5 bases, with 19 bases spanning the gap. Germline CDR1 and CDR2: SGHTS and YDEGEE. The CDR3 consists of 16 residues. The CDR3 sequence is CASSLGGSNLNNEQFF. CDR3 DNA sequence: TGTGCCAGCAGCCTAGGTGGGAGTAACCTAAACAATGAGCAGTTCTTC.

The sample holds a few counts of this clone. The chain joins TRBV18 to TRBJ2-7, with 10 bases lining up with TRBD2. V was pared by 4 bases and J by 1 base, with 10 bases of the junction left unmatched. Germline V gene sequence: CDR1 KGHSH, CDR2 LQKENI. The CDR3 is 17 amino acids. The CDR3 region has the DNA TGTGCCAGCTCACGGAATAGCGGGAGGTTTACGTCCTACGAGCAGTACTTC. Translating it yields CASSRNSGRFTSYEQYF.

This clone was seen once. V and J are TRBV27 and TRBJ2-1; 8 bases are a match to TRBD1. The CDR3 length is 15 residues. The germline V gene has CDR1 MNHEY and CDR2 SMNVEV (reference sequence). With V trimmed by 4 bases and J by 5 bases, 7 bases remained unmatched. Here the CDR3 reads CASSYQGATHNEQFF. In DNA form, the CDR3 reads TGTGCCAGCAGTTACCAGGGGGCAACCCACAATGAGCAGTTCTTC.

The chain combines TRBV11-3 with TRBJ2-1, with a tentative D call TRBD1 (6 bases). Trimming shortened V by 2 bases and J by 7 bases, and 15 bases separated the two germline ends. CDR1 is SGHNT, CDR2 YENEEA, per germline. The CDR3 is made up of 15 amino acids. The DNA for the CDR3 is TGTGCCAGCAGCTTATCGTCGGGAACAGGGAATGAGCAGTTCTTC. Translated: CASSLSSGTGNEQFF.

V usage is TRBV2 and J usage is TRBJ1-2; tentative D call: TRBD1 (5 bases). The CDR3 contains 13 residues. CDR1 SNHLY and CDR2 FYNNEI come from the germline V gene. V lost 5 bases and J 2 bases, leaving 9 bases between the germline ends. The chain's CDR3 is CASSSRVNYGYTF. CDR3 DNA: TGTGCCAGCAGTTCCAGGGTAAACTATGGCTACACCTTC.

This clone was counted a few times. The CDR3 DNA reads as TGTGCCAGCACCCCCGGGACTAGCGGCTACGAGCAGTACTTC. Translating gives CASTPGTSGYEQYF. This rearrangement joins TRBV28 to TRBJ2-7, with TRBD2 matching over 11 bases. Germline CDR1 and CDR2: MDHEN and SYDVKM. V was pared by 7 bases and J by 3 bases, with 5 bases of the junction left unmatched. The CDR3 has 14 residues.

Written as DNA, the CDR3 is TGTGCCAGCAGCGCTGACTCTTACAATGAGCAGTTCTTC. It encodes CASSADSYNEQFF. The chain uses TRBV7-9 and TRBJ2-1; no firm D call. CDR3 length equals 13 residues. Germline assignment: CDR1 SEHNR and CDR2 FQNEAQ (reference sequence). Trimming pared 5 bases from V and 4 bases from J, leaving 9 bases between.

This clone was counted a few times. The CDR3 DNA follows: TGTGCCAGCAGTAACAGGGTTACCAGTACCCAGTACTTC. Translating gives CASSNRVTSTQYF. The V gene is TRBV12-3 or TRBV12-4, the J gene TRBJ2-5; the D gene is possibly TRBD1 (6 bases). The germline V and J ends were trimmed by 5 bases and 8 bases, with 15 bases remaining between them. The CDR3 contains 13 residues.

This clone was counted a single time. CDR3 nucleotides: TGTGCCAGCAGGCCCGGGACACTGAACACCGGGGAGCTGTTTTTT. Residues: CASRPGTLNTGELFF. The chain links TRBV14 to TRBJ2-2; a possible D gene is TRBD1 (6 bases). Trimming pared 6 bases from V and 1 base from J, leaving 12 bases between. The CDR3 extends over 15 amino acids. The V gene's germline CDR1 is SGHDN and CDR2 FVKESK.

The chain is built from TRBV9 and TRBJ1-2; D remains unclear. Trimming removed 0 bases from V and 1 base from J, with 7 bases in between. The CDR3 totals 14 residues. Per the germline V gene, CDR1 is SGDLS and CDR2 is YYNGEE. This CDR3 is CASSVAGFNYGYTF. As DNA, the CDR3 is TGTGCCAGCAGCGTAGCCGGGTTTAACTATGGCTACACCTTC.